Detailed here is one TCR beta chain. No antigen is known for it. This sample stems from a study of cytomegalovirus exposure and HLA in healthy donors. Trimming removed 5 bases at V and 6 bases at J, with 14 bases between. In germline, CDR1 is MNHEY, CDR2 SVGAGI. This CDR3 comprises 14 residues. Study conclusions and caveats: In a later analysis, an Asian-associated ancestry cluster reportedly showed fewer N-insertions than the roughly 690-donor mean. The dataset shows that most TCR sequences were rare, while some public TCRs occurred in many donors. An apparent linkage of common viral pathogens to several of the most significant clusters emerged in a later analysis.

Primers for the PCR totalled 60 Vbeta and 13 Jbeta. Method: immunoSEQ multiplex PCR; TCRdb's copy keeps in-frame clones and lacks some. The sample consists of just over 60,000 clones, 87% of them appearing once. This receptor was identified in a man between 18 and 35 years old in good health and CMV-seronegative. Material for sequencing was PBMCs. This chain joins TRBV6-5 and TRBJ2-1; D is unresolved. The CDR3 region has the DNA TGTGCCAGCAGTCCCAGACACCCTGGCAATGAGCAGTTCTTC. Protein sequence: CASSPRHPGNEQFF.